This TCR beta chain was recorded in a study of blood T cell repertoires in COVID-19. The wider study: Specimens from acute and convalescent COVID-19 originated in the United States, Italy and Spain. T cells, B-cell-depleted T cells, or PBMCs provided the cDNA or gDNA that served as material.

Authors' processing steps: Estimation of nucleated cell counts was performed using reference gene primer amplification. Method: immunoSEQ multiplex PCR; TCRdb's copy keeps in-frame clones and lacks some. That table gives V, J and clone size, and the DNA gave D and trimming. The sample yields about 33,000 clones, around 85% seen once. This TCR was sampled from a woman over 75 with active or convalescent COVID-19. The sample consisted of peripheral blood.

CDR3 amino acids: CASSKGRSGGNTEAFF. The CDR3 DNA is TGTGCCAGCAGCAAAGGGCGGTCAGGGGGGAACACTGAAGCTTTCTTT. V is TRBV21-1 and J is TRBJ1-1; the table's D call of TRBD1 was not tested on the DNA. TRBV21-1 has pseudogene status. This CDR3 is 16 amino acids long.